This is a list of T cell receptor beta chains from one sample in a study of technical replicates of blood from several donors. Method: immunoSEQ multiplex PCR; TCRdb's copy keeps in-frame clones and lacks some. The table shows about 64,000 clones, with 80% to 90% occurring only once. Sequenced input: PBMCs. The receptors shown here come from a human donor in good health. Some clones in this sample may be carry-over from other donors' samples. The CDR3 runs from the conserved cysteine through the conserved F or W. A D gene is named only where the DNA matches it firmly. Size values are once, few and many counts, or a class for expanded clones, and some rows have none.

NA,TRBV5-4,TRBJ2-2,TRBD2,TGTGCCAGCAGCTCCTGGACTAGCGGGGGGCCCGGGGAGCTGTTTTTT,CASSSWTSGGPGELFF
few,TRBV6-1,TRBJ2-3,TRBD2,TGTGCCAGCAGTGGCGGGGGGGCTACAGATACGCAGTATTTT,CASSGGGATDTQYF
NA,TRBV30,TRBJ2-2,NA,TGTGCCTGGAACGGCAGGGCCACCGGGGAGCTGTTTTTT,CAWNGRATGELFF
NA,TRBV4-3,TRBJ2-7,NA,TGCGCCAGCAGCCAAGACCGGGGGAGGGAGCAGTACTTC,CASSQDRGREQYF
NA,TRBV19,TRBJ1-5,NA,TGTGCCAGTAGTATACGGGGGGCCTCCAATCAGCCCCAGCATTTT,CASSIRGASNQPQHF
NA,TRBV10-3,TRBJ1-1,NA,TGTGCCATCAGTGAACCCGCGGTCACTGAAGCTTTCTTT,CAISEPAVTEAFF
few,TRBV11-2,TRBJ1-1,TRBD1,TGTGCCAGCAGCTCGGACAGGGTGAAAGCTTTCTTT,CASSSDRVKAFF
NA,TRBV5-1,TRBJ1-3,TRBD1,TGCGCCAGCAGCTTAGGACAGGGACAGGACACCATATATTTT,CASSLGQGQDTIYF
NA,TRBV27,TRBJ1-4,NA,TGTGCCAGCAGTCCCGGGCCGGGAAGGAGGACTAATGAAAAACTGTTTTTT,CASSPGPGRRTNEKLFF
NA,TRBV7-3,TRBJ2-3,NA,TGTGCCAGCAGCTTTAGCGTACCCACAGATACGCAGTATTTT,CASSFSVPTDTQYF
NA,TRBV4-3,TRBJ1-2,NA,TGCGCCAGCAGCCAAGGACAGAACTATGGCTACACCTTC,CASSQGQNYGYTF
few,TRBV11-2,TRBJ2-1,NA,TGTGCCAGCAGTCTTTCCCTCGGGAATGAGCAGTTCTTC,CASSLSLGNEQFF
NA,TRBV4-3,TRBJ1-1,NA,TGCGCCAGCAGCCAAGAAGGGGGCACTGAAGCTTTCTTT,CASSQEGGTEAFF
NA,TRBV4-1,TRBJ2-1,NA,TGCGCCAGCAGCCAAGAAGACGCGGGGGAGCAGTTCTTC,CASSQEDAGEQFF
NA,TRBV23-1,TRBJ1-3,TRBD1,TGCGCCAGCAGTCAAGGACAGGGAAAAGATTGTGGAAACACCATATATTTT,CASSQGQGKDCGNTIYF
NA,TRBV7-9,TRBJ2-7,NA,TGTGCCAGCAGCCCAGACAGTTCCCTGGGCTACGAGCAGTACTTC,CASSPDSSLGYEQYF
NA,TRBV11-3,TRBJ1-5,TRBD1,TGTGCCAGCAGCTTGCCCGGGACAGATAGCAATCAGCCCCAGCATTTT,CASSLPGTDSNQPQHF
NA,TRBV5-1,TRBJ2-2,NA,TGCGCCAGCAGCGCGTACAGGTCAGAGACCGGGGAGCTGTTTTTT,CASSAYRSETGELFF
NA,TRBV15,TRBJ2-7,NA,TGTGCCACCAGCAGATCAGGGTTTTCCTACGAGCAGTACTTC,CATSRSGFSYEQYF